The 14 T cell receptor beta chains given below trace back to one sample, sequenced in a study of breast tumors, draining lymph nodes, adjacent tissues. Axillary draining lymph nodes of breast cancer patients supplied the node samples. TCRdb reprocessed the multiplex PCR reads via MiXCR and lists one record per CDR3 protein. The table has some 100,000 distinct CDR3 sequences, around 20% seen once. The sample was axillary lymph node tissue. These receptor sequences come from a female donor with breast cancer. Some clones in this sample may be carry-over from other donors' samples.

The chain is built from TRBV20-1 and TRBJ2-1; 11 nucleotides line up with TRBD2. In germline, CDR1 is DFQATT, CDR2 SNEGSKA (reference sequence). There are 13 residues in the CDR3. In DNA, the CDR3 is TGCAGAGAAGGGACTAGCGGACACAATGAGCAGTTCTTC. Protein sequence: CREGTSGHNEQFF.

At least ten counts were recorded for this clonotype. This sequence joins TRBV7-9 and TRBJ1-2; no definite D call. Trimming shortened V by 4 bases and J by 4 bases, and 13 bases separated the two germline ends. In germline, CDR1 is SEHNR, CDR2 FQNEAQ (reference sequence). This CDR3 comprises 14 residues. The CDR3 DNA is TGTGCCAGCAGCTACGAAATGGGAACCTATGGCTACACCTTC. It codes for CASSYEMGTYGYTF.

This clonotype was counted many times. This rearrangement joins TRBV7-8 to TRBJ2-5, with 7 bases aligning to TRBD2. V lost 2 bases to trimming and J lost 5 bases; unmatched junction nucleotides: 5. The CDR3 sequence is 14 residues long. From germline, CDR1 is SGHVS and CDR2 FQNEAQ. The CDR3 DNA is TGTGCCAGCAGCTTATGGGGGGGGAAGGAGACCCAGTACTTC. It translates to CASSLWGGKETQYF.

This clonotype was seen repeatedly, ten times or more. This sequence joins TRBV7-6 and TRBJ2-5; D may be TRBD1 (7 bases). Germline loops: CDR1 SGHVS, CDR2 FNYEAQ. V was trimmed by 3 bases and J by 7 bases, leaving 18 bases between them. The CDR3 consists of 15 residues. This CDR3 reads CASSFGGQPLMTQYF. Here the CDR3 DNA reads TGTGCCAGCAGCTTCGGGGGACAGCCCCTGATGACCCAGTACTTC.

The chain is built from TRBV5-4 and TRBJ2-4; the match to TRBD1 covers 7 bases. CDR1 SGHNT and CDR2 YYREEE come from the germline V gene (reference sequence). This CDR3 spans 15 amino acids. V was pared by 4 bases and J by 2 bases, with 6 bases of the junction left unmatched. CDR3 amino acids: CASSHQDRSKNIQYF. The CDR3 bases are TGTGCCAGCAGCCACCAGGACAGGTCCAAAAACATTCAGTACTTC.

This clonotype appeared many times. Here the CDR3 reads CASSMGWFNEQFF. Written as DNA, the CDR3 is TGTGCCAGTAGTATGGGCTGGTTCAATGAGCAGTTCTTC. This chain joins TRBV19 and TRBJ2-1; D is uncertain. Trimming pared 3 bases from V and 6 bases from J, leaving 9 bases between. This CDR3 spans 13 amino acids. Germline V CDR1 and CDR2: LNHDA, SQIVND (reference sequence).

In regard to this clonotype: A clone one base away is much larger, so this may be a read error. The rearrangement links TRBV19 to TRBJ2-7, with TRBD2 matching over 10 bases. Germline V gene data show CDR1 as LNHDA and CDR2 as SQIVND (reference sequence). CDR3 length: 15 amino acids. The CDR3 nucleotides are TGTGTCAGTAGTTCTCAAGCGGGGGGGCTTTACGAGCAGTACTTC. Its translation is CVSSSQAGGLYEQYF.

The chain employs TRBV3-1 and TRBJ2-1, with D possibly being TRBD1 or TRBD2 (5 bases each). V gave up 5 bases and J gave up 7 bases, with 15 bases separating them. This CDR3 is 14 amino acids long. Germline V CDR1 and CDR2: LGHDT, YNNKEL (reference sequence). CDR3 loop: CASSFGAGLNEQFF. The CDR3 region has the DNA TGTGCCAGCAGCTTCGGGGCAGGCCTGAATGAGCAGTTCTTC.

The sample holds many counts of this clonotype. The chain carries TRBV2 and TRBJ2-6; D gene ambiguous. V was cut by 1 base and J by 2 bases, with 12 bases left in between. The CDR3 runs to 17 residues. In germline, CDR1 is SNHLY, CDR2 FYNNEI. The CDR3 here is CASSEELRWTGANVLTF. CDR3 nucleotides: TGTGCCAGCAGTGAAGAATTACGGTGGACTGGGGCCAACGTCCTGACTTTC.

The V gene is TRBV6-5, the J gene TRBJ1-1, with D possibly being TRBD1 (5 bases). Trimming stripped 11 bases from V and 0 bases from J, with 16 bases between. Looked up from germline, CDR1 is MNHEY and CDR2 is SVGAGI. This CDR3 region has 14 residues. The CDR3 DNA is TGTGCCGGCAACCAAAGGGGACTGAACACTGAAGCTTTCTTT. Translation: CAGNQRGLNTEAFF.

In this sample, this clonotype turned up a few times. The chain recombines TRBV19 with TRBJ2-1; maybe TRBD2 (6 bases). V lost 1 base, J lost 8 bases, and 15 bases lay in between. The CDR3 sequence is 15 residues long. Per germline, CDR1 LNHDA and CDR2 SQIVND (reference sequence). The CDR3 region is CASSIVRGGGYEQFF. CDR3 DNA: TGTGCCAGTAGTATAGTGCGGGGTGGAGGATATGAGCAGTTCTTC.

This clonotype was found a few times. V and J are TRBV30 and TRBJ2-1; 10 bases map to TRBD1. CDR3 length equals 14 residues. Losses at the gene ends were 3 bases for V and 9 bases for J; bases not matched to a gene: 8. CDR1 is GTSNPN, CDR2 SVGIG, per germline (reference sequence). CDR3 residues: CAWSKTGGFGEQFF. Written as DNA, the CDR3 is TGTGCCTGGAGCAAGACAGGGGGCTTCGGTGAGCAGTTCTTC.

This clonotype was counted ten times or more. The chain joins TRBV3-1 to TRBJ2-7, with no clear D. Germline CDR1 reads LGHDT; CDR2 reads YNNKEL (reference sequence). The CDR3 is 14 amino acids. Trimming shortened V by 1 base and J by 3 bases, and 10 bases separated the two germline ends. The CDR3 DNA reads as TGTGCCAGCAGCCAAGGACCTCGGCTCTACGAGCAGTACTTC. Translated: CASSQGPRLYEQYF.

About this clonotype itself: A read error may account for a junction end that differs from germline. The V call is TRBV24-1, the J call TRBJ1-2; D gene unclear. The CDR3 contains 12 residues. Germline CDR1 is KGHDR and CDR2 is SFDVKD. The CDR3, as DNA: TGTGCCACCAGTGATGGCGGCTATGGCTACGCCTTC. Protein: CATSDGGYGYAF.